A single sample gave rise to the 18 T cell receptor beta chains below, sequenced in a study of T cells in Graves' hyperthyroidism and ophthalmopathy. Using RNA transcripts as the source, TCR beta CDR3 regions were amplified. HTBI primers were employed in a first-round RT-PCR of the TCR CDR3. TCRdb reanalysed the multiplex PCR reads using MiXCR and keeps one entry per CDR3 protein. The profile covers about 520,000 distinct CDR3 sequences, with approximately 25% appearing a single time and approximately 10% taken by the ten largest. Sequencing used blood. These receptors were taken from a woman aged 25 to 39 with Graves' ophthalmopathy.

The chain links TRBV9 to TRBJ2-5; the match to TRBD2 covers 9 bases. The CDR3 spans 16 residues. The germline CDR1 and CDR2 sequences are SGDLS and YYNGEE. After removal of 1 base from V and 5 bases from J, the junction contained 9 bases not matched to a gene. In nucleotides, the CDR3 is TGTGCCAGCAGCGTAAGCCCGGCTAGCGGGACGGAGACCCAGTACTTC. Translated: CASSVSPASGTETQYF.

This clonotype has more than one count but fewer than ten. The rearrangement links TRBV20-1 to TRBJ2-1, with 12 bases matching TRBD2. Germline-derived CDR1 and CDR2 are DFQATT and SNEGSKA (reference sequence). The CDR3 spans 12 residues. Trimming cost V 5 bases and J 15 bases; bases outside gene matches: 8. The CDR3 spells CSALTLAGGPFF. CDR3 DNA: TGCAGTGCTCTTACCCTAGCGGGGGGGCCGTTCTTC.

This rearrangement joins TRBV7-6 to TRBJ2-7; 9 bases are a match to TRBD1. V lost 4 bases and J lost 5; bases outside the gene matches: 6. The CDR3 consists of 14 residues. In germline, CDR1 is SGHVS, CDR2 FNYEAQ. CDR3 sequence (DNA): TGTGCCAGCAGCTCGGGACAGGGAATAGACGAGCAGTACTTC. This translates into CASSSGQGIDEQYF.

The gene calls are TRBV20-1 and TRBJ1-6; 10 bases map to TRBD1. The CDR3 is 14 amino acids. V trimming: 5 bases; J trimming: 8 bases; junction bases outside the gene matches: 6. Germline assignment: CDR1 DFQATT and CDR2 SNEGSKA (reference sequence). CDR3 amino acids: CSAGSGTGDSPLHF. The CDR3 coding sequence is TGCAGTGCTGGATCCGGGACAGGGGATTCACCCCTCCACTTT.

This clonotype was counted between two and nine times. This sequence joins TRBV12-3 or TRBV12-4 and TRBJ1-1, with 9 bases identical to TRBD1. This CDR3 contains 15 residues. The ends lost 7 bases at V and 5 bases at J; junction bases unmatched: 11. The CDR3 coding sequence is TGTGCCAGCACCTCCCGGGACAGGGCGATAACTGAAGCTTTCTTT. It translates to CASTSRDRAITEAFF.

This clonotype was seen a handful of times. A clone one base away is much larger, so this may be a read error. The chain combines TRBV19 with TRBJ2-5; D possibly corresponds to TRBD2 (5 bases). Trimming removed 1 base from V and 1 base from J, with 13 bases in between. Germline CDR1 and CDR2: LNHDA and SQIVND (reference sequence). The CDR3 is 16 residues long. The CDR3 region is CASSIGQRFVQETQYF. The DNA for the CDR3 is TGTGCCAGTAGTATAGGCCAGCGGTTTGTCCAAGAGACCCAGTACTTC.

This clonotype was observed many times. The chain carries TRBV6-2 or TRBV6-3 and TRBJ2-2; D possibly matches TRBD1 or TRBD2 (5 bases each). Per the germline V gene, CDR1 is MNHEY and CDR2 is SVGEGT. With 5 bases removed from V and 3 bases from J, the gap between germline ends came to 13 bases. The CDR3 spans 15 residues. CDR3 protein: CASSPGTPHTGELFF. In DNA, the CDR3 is TGTGCCAGCAGTCCCGGGACCCCCCACACCGGGGAGCTGTTTTTT.

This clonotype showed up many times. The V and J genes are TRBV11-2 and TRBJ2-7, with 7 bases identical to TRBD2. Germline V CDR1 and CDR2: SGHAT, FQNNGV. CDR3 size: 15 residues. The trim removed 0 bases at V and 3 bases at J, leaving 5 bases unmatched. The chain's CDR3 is CASSLDGLADYEQYF. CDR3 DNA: TGTGCCAGCAGCTTAGACGGGCTAGCGGACTACGAGCAGTACTTC.

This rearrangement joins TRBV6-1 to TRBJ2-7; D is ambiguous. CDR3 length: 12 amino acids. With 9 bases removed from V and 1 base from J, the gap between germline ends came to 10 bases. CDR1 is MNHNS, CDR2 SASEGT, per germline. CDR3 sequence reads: CASSEWSYEQYF. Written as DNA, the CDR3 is TGTGCCAGTTCCGAGTGGTCCTACGAGCAGTACTTC.

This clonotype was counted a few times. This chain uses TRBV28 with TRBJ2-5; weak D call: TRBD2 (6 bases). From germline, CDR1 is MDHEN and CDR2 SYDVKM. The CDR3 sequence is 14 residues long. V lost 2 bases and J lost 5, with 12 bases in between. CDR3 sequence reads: CASSLREQWETQYF. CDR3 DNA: TGTGCCAGCAGTTTACGGGAGCAGTGGGAGACCCAGTACTTC. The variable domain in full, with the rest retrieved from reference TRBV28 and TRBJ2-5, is DVKVTQSSRYLVKRTGEKVFLECVQDMDHENMFWYRQDPGLGLRLIYFSYDVKMKEKGDIPEGYSVSREKKERFSLILESASTNQTSMYLCASSLREQWETQYFGPGTRLLVL.

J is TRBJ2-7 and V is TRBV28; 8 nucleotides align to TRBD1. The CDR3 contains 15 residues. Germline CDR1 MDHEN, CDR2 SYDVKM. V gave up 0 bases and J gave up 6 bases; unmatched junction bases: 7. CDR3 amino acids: CASSLWQGAISEQYF. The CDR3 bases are TGTGCCAGCAGTTTATGGCAGGGGGCTATCTCCGAGCAGTACTTC.

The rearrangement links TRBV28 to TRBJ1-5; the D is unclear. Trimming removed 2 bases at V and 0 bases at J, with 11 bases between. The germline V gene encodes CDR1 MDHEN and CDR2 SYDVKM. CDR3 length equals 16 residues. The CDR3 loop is CASSLGGYHSNQPQHF. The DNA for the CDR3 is TGTGCCAGCAGTTTAGGAGGTTACCATAGCAATCAGCCCCAGCATTTT. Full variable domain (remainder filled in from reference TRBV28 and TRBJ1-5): DVKVTQSSRYLVKRTGEKVFLECVQDMDHENMFWYRQDPGLGLRLIYFSYDVKMKEKGDIPEGYSVSREKKERFSLILESASTNQTSMYLCASSLGGYHSNQPQHFGDGTRLSIL.

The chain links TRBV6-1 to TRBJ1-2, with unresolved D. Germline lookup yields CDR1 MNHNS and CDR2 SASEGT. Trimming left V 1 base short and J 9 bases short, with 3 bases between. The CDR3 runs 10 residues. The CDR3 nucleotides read TGTGCCAGCAGTGAAGTTAGCTACACCTTC. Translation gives CASSEVSYTF.

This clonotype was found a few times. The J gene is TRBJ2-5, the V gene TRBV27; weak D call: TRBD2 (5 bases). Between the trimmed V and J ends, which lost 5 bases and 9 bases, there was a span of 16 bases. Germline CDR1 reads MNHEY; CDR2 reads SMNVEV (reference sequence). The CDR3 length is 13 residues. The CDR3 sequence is CASSPKLGRAQYF. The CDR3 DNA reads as TGTGCCAGCAGTCCCAAACTAGGAAGGGCCCAGTACTTC.

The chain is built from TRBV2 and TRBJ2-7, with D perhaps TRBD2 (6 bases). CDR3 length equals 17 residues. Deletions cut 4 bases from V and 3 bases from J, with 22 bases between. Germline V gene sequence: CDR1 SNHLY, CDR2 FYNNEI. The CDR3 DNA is TGTGCCAGCAGTGCGGCCCTCCCGGGACTGAAACACTACGAGCAGTACTTC. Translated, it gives CASSAALPGLKHYEQYF.

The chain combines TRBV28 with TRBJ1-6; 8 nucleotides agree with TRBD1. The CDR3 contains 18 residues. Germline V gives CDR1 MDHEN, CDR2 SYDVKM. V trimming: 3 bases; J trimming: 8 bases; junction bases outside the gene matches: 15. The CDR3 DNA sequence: TGTGCCAGCAGTTTTTTCCTCAGGGGGCGAAGTCTGGATTCACCCCTCCACTTT. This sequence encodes CASSFFLRGRSLDSPLHF.

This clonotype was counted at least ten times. In DNA, the CDR3 is TGTGCCAGCAGCTTAGTCTCCTCGAACAGGGGCTACGAGCAGTACTTC. Translating gives CASSLVSSNRGYEQYF. The V gene is TRBV11-2, the J gene TRBJ2-7; 7 bases agree with TRBD1. The CDR3 has 16 amino acids. Germline V gene lookup returns CDR1 SGHAT and CDR2 FQNNGV. With V trimmed by 1 base and J by 3 bases, 9 bases remained unmatched.

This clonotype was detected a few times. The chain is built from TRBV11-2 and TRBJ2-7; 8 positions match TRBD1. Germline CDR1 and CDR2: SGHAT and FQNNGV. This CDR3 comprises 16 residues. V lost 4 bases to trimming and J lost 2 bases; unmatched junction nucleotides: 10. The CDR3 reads CASSSDRQGAAYEQYF. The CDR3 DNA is TGTGCCAGCAGCTCGGACCGTCAGGGGGCGGCCTACGAGCAGTACTTC.